The 6 T cell receptor beta chains in this list originate from one sample, sequenced in a study of T cell responses to AZD1222 COVID-19 vaccine. Assay used: immunoSEQ multiplex PCR; TCRdb lists only in-frame clones, some missing. Of around 130,000 clones detected, around 84% appear once; the ten largest clones hold 9% to 15%. The sequences come from peripheral blood, collected on day 0 of AZD1222 vaccination. The source of these receptors is an adult in good health.

With regard to this clone: Other DNA sequences from this sample encode an identical CDR3 as well. The chain combines TRBV9 with TRBJ1-2; D uncertain. The germline CDR1 and CDR2 sequences are SGDLS and YYNGEE. The CDR3 contains 14 residues. Trimming removed 0 bases from V and 2 bases from J, with 8 bases in between. CDR3 bases: TGTGCCAGCAGCGTAGGGCGCTCAAACTATGGCTACACCTTC. Its protein is CASSVGRSNYGYTF.

The chain links TRBV6-5 to TRBJ2-7; TRBD1 aligns across 7 bases. The ends lost 2 bases at V and 6 bases at J; junction bases unmatched: 10. CDR1 is MNHEY and CDR2 is SVGAGI in the germline V gene. This CDR3 is built from 15 residues. CDR3 sequence reads: CASSYVDRLSSEQYF. The CDR3 coding sequence is TGTGCCAGCAGTTACGTGGACAGGTTGTCGAGCGAGCAGTACTTC.

There are a few counts of this clone. The CDR3 loop reads CASSLASAGANYGYTF. CDR3 coding DNA: TGTGCCAGCAGCTTAGCATCTGCAGGCGCTAACTATGGCTACACCTTC. The rearrangement joins TRBV7-2 to TRBJ1-2; D remains ambiguous. With 0 bases removed from V and 0 bases from J, the gap between germline ends came to 11 bases. The CDR3 spans 16 residues. The V gene's germline CDR1 is SGHTA and CDR2 FQGNSA.

The CDR3 DNA follows: TGTGCCAGCAGCTTCTCGCCAGGATTAAAGACATCTGAAAAACTGTTTTTT. Its translation is CASSFSPGLKTSEKLFF. The J gene is TRBJ1-4, the V gene TRBV5-6; the D is unclear. The CDR3 has 17 residues. Germline lookup yields CDR1 SGHDT and CDR2 YYEEEE. Trimming shortened V by 2 bases and J by 7 bases, and 21 bases separated the two germline ends.

This chain links TRBV12-3 or TRBV12-4 with TRBJ2-3; D is unclear. The V gene lost 2 bases and the J gene lost 7 bases, with 7 bases spanning the gap. The CDR3 is made up of 12 amino acids. In nucleotides, the CDR3 is TGTGCCAGCAGTTTATCCCCGAATACGCAGTATTTT. Its translation: CASSLSPNTQYF.

This clone was detected a few times. Here the CDR3 reads CSVEGRGQGTYEQYF. CDR3 coding DNA: TGCAGCGTTGAAGGCCGAGGACAGGGGACCTACGAGCAGTACTTC. This rearrangement joins TRBV29-1 to TRBJ2-7, with 9 bases lining up with TRBD1. This CDR3 has 15 residues. V dropped 1 base and J dropped 2; count of bases not matched to a gene: 6. Germline CDR1 and CDR2: SQVTM and ANQGSEA.